This is a list of T cell receptor beta chains from one sample in a study of beta chain features in type 1 diabetes. Generated by immunoSEQ multiplex PCR, the TCRdb table keeps only in-frame clones and is missing some. The sample lists hundreds of thousands of clones, about an eighth occurring once. Input material: naive CD4+ T cells from blood. These receptors came from a man aged 18 to 29 with type 1 diabetes. Each CDR3 is given with its conserved first and last residue. The D gene is left open where the match is weak. Clone size appears in some rows only: once, few, many, or a class for an expanded clone.

J,size,D,V,CDR3,DNA
TRBJ1-4,few,.,TRBV6-4,CASSILQGEKLFF,TGTGCCAGCAGTATACTTCAGGGGGAAAAACTGTTTTTT
TRBJ1-2,.,TRBD1,TRBV4-2,CASSRTGTEYGYTF,TGTGCCAGCAGCCGAACCGGGACAGAATATGGCTACACCTTC
TRBJ1-2,.,.,TRBV18,CASSPTAGRYGYTF,TGTGCCAGCTCACCAACGGCGGGTAGATATGGCTACACCTTC
TRBJ2-2,.,.,TRBV9,CASSGNSRDGELFF,TGTGCCAGCAGCGGGAATAGCCGGGACGGGGAGCTGTTTTTT
TRBJ2-2,few,.,TRBV5-1,CATKVTVNTGELFF,TGCGCCACCAAGGTGACAGTTAACACCGGGGAGCTGTTTTTT
TRBJ1-2,few,TRBD1,TRBV30,CAWSTGGENGYTF,TGTGCCTGGTCGACAGGGGGGGAGAACGGCTACACCTTC
TRBJ2-1,.,TRBD1,TRBV14,CASSLIEGQGWYNEQFF,TGTGCCAGCAGCCTAATTGAAGGACAGGGATGGTACAATGAGCAGTTCTTC
TRBJ1-2,few,.,TRBV27,CASSLRVMVGYTF,TGTGCCAGCAGTTTACGAGTGATGGTGGGCTACACCTTC
TRBJ2-1,few,.,TRBV4-2,CASSLGPLGPYNEQFF,TGTGCCAGCAGCCTAGGTCCACTGGGGCCCTACAATGAGCAGTTCTTC
TRBJ2-1,few,.,TRBV30,CASTTYNEQFF,TGTGCCTCTACTACTTACAATGAGCAGTTCTTC
TRBJ2-5,few,.,TRBV19,CASSMSTGETQYF,TGTGCCAGTAGTATGTCGACTGGAGAGACCCAGTACTTC
TRBJ2-7,few,TRBD1,TRBV29-1,CSVLGQGAFEQYF,TGCAGCGTGCTGGGACAGGGGGCGTTCGAGCAGTACTTC
TRBJ2-3,.,.,TRBV20-1,CSCAGTDTQYF,TGCAGCTGCGCGGGCACAGATACGCAGTATTTT
TRBJ1-2,.,.,TRBV7-9,CASGGGDGYTF,TGTGCCAGCGGCGGGGGTGATGGCTACACCTTC
TRBJ1-6,.,TRBD1,TRBV7-2,CASSSKGDRGTSPLHF,TGTGCCAGCAGCTCAAAGGGGGACAGGGGAACTTCACCCCTCCACTTT
TRBJ2-7,few,.,TRBV9,CASSVVAGSYEQYF,TGTGCCAGCAGCGTAGTGGCCGGGTCCTACGAGCAGTACTTC
TRBJ2-7,.,.,TRBV14,CASSLTRGEQYF,TGTGCCAGCAGCCTCACAAGGGGAGAGCAGTACTTC
TRBJ2-4,.,TRBD1,TRBV28,CASSPLGTGGAKNIQYF,TGTGCCAGCAGTCCCTTAGGGACAGGGGGGGCCAAAAACATTCAGTACTTC
TRBJ2-3,few,.,TRBV19,CASSTGTDGADTQYF,TGTGCCAGTAGTACGGGGACGGACGGGGCAGATACGCAGTATTTT
TRBJ2-1,.,TRBD1,TRBV6-5,CASSRGTGWDEQFF,TGTGCCAGCAGTCGGGGGACAGGGTGGGATGAGCAGTTCTTC
TRBJ1-2,once,.,TRBV15,CATSRDKRDYGYTF,TGTGCCACCAGCAGAGATAAGAGGGATTATGGCTACACCTTC
TRBJ1-4,few,TRBD1,TRBV30,CAWSRDRGEKLFF,TGTGCCTGGAGTCGGGACAGGGGGGAAAAACTGTTTTTT
TRBJ2-5,few,TRBD2,TRBV7-9,CASMRLAGGVQETQYF,TGTGCCAGCATGAGACTAGCGGGAGGTGTCCAAGAGACCCAGTACTTC
TRBJ2-5,few,.,TRBV7-2,CASSRAEGGQTQYF,TGTGCCAGCAGCCGGGCGGAGGGTGGGCAGACCCAGTACTTC
TRBJ1-1,.,.,TRBV29-1,CSVGQGNEAFF,TGCAGCGTAGGCCAGGGGAATGAAGCTTTCTTT
TRBJ2-7,few,.,TRBV30,CAWSDGGRYEQYF,TGTGCCTGGAGTGACGGGGGACGGTACGAGCAGTACTTC
TRBJ2-6,.,.,TRBV5-1,CASSLGQSNSGANVLTF,TGCGCCAGCAGCCTAGGACAGAGTAACTCTGGGGCCAACGTCCTGACTTTC
TRBJ2-2,few,.,TRBV7-9,CASSLVSSTGELFF,TGTGCCAGCAGCTTAGTCTCATCCACCGGGGAGCTGTTTTTT
TRBJ2-7,.,TRBD1,TRBV19,CASSMSRGRTYEQYF,TGTGCCAGTAGTATGTCGAGGGGGCGTACCTACGAGCAGTACTTC
TRBJ2-5,few,.,TRBV5-1,CASSLASDSETQYF,TGCGCCAGCAGCTTGGCTAGCGACTCGGAGACCCAGTACTTC
TRBJ2-4,.,.,TRBV18,CASSPRSIDLAKNIQYF,TGTGCCAGCTCACCACGGAGCATAGATTTAGCCAAAAACATTCAGTACTTC
TRBJ1-1,.,.,TRBV25-1,CASRALQGAFF,TGTGCCAGCAGAGCCCTACAGGGAGCTTTCTTT
TRBJ1-6,.,.,TRBV5-1,CASSVDTSDSYNSPLHF,TGCGCCAGCAGCGTAGACACTTCAGACTCCTATAATTCACCCCTCCACTTT
TRBJ1-5,.,.,TRBV5-1,CASSSDGSNQPQHF,TGCGCCAGCAGCTCAGACGGATCCAATCAGCCCCAGCATTTT
TRBJ1-4,.,.,TRBV25-1,CASSEFATNEKLFF,TGTGCCAGCAGTGAGTTCGCAACTAATGAAAAACTGTTTTTT
TRBJ2-3,.,.,TRBV7-2,CASSLFELASDTQYF,TGTGCCAGCAGCTTATTCGAGCTAGCTTCAGATACGCAGTATTTT
TRBJ1-3,few,.,TRBV29-1,CSVEGDTINGNTIYF,TGCAGCGTTGAAGGGGACACAATAAATGGAAACACCATATATTTT
TRBJ1-4,.,.,TRBV2,CASSTGREKLFF,TGTGCCAGCAGCACAGGAAGGGAAAAACTGTTTTTT
TRBJ2-1,.,.,TRBV6-5,CASSSRTDRYNEQFF,TGTGCCAGCAGTAGCCGGACAGACAGATACAATGAGCAGTTCTTC
TRBJ2-3,few,TRBD1,TRBV29-1,CSGLTGGIDTQYF,TGCAGCGGTCTGACAGGGGGGATAGATACGCAGTATTTT
TRBJ2-1,.,.,TRBV7-2,CASSPRFPPEQFF,TGTGCCAGCAGCCCGAGATTCCCCCCCGAGCAGTTCTTC
TRBJ2-5,few,.,TRBV10-3,CAISGKESETQYF,TGTGCCATCAGTGGGAAGGAAAGCGAGACCCAGTACTTC
TRBJ1-6,.,.,TRBV19,CALEVDNSPLHF,TGTGCCCTAGAGGTCGATAATTCACCCCTCCACTTT